The clone carrying this TCR beta chain was seen repeatedly, ten times or more. As yet, its antigen is unknown. V lost 7 bases to trimming and J lost 1 base, with 10 bases between them. The CDR3 covers 13 residues. Germline CDR1 reads MNHNS; CDR2 reads SASEGT. Patients chosen for sequencing had shown CD8+CD57+ cell expansion by flow cytometry. Severe acquired aplastic anemia was present in all patients. This specimen belongs to a study of CD8+CD57+ T cells in acquired aplastic anemia. Study information: Recorded DNA amounts for sorted CD4+ and CD8+ cells had an average of around 3 ug.

Study-wide findings and caveats: Any difference that existed in CD8+ Simpson's diversity between patients and controls was not significant.

Genomic DNA was employed as the template in profiling TCR beta VDJ and CDR3. Using its own MiXCR run on the reads, TCRdb lists one record per CDR3 protein. Here the sample spans about 180,000 distinct CDR3 sequences, around 48% being singletons. The TCR sequence derives from a human donor with aplastic anemia. Sequencing input: sorted CD4+, CD8+, or CD8+CD57+ T cells (not recorded which) from PBMCs. The V call is TRBV6-1, the J call TRBJ1-1; a weak D match, TRBD1 (5 bases). CDR3 sequence (DNA): TGTGCCAGCACCAGGACATGGAACACTGAAGCTTTCTTT. The encoded protein is CASTRTWNTEAFF.